This record concerns one T cell receptor (beta chain) sequence. The data are from a study of shared clonotypes between healthy human individuals. Germline V lookup: CDR1 SGHAT, CDR2 FQDESV (reference sequence). The CDR3 sequence is 13 residues long. Trimming cost V 4 bases and J 4 bases, with 10 bases left between them. Generated by immunoSEQ multiplex PCR, the TCRdb table keeps only in-frame clones and is missing some. The sample contains some 1,400,000 clones, around 97% of which appear only once. The receptor was derived from a young man in good health. The chain combines TRBV11-1 with TRBJ1-1; unclear D gene. The sample comprised naive CD4+ T cells sorted from blood. Sample subset: CD45RA+ positively selected. In nucleotides, the CDR3 is TGTGCCAGCAGCTACGAAGGAGCCACTGAAGCTTTCTTT. Residues: CASSYEGATEAFF.